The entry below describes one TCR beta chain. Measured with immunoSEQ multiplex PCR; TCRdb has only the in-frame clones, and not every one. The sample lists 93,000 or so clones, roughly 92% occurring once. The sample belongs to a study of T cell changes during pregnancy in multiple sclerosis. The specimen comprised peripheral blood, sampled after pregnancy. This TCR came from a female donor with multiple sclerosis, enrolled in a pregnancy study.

The CDR3 region has the DNA TGTGCCAGCAGCTTAGAGGGAAATGAGCAGTTCTTC. Protein sequence: CASSLEGNEQFF. V gene TRBV7-3 combines with J gene TRBJ2-1, with D maybe TRBD2 (5 bases). Trimming shortened V by 2 bases and J by 7 bases, and 6 bases separated the two germline ends. Germline V CDR1 and CDR2: SGHTA, FQGTGA. CDR3 size: 12 residues.